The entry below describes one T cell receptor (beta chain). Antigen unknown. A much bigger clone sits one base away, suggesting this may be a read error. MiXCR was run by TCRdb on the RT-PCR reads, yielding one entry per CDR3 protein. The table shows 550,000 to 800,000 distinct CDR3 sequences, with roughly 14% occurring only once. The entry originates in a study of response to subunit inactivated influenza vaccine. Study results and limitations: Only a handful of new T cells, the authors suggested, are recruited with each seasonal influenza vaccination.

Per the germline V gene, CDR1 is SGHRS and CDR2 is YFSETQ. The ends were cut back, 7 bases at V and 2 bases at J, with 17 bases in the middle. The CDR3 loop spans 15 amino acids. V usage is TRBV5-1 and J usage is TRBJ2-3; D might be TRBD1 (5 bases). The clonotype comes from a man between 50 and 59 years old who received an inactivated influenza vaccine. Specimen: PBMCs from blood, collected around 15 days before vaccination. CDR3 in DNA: TGCGCCAGCGGCGTATTCTCGACAGACACAGATACGCAGTATTTT. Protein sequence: CASGVFSTDTDTQYF.